This T cell receptor (beta chain) was profiled in a study of blood T cell repertoires in COVID-19. Study background: Some COVID-19 samples were acute and others convalescent; all came from the United States, Italy and Spain. PBMCs, B-cell-depleted T cells, or T cells provided the cDNA or gDNA that made up the material.

Germline-derived CDR1 and CDR2 are KGHSH and LQKENI. The CDR3 is 13 amino acids. With 5 bases removed from V and 1 base from J, the gap between germline ends came to 8 bases. Methods used by the authors: Amplification from reference gene primers served as the basis for estimated nucleated cell counts. The method was immunoSEQ multiplex PCR; TCRdb's version includes in-frame clones alone and lacks a portion of them. V and J calls and clone size follow that table, whereas D and trimming were derived from the DNA. Here the sample spans over 120,000 clones, 60% to 80% being singletons. The TCR sequence derives from a woman aged 50 to 60 with active or convalescent COVID-19. The sample comprised peripheral blood. The chain couples TRBV18 to TRBJ1-1; TRBD1 is a possible D gene (5 bases). CDR3 in amino acids: CASSSGSNTEAFF. As DNA, the CDR3 is TGTGCCAGCTCATCAGGGTCGAACACTGAAGCTTTCTTT.